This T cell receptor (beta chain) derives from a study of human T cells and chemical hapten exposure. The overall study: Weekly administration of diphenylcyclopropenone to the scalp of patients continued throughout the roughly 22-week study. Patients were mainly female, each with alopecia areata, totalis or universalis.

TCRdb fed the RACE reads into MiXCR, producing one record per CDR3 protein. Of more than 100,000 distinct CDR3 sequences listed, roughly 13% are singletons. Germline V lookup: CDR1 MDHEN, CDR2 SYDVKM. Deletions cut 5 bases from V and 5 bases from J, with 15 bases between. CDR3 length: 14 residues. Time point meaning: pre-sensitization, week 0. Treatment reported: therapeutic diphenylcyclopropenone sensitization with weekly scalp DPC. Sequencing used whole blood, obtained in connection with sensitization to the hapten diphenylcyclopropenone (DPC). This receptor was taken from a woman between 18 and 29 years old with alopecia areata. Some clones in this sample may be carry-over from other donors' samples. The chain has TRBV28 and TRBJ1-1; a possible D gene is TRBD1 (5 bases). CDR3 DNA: TGTGCCAGCAGTCCGAGACAGTCGGGGACTGAAGCTTTCTTT. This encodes CASSPRQSGTEAFF.